The entry that follows covers one TCR beta chain sequence. Its target is not known. After removal of 2 bases from V and 7 bases from J, the junction contained 7 bases not matched to a gene. Looked up from germline, CDR1 is SNHLY and CDR2 is FYNNEI. This CDR3 spans 15 amino acids. This sample was taken from a study of vaccination and CD4 T cells after COVID-19. Treatment defined: roughly 10-day PBMC culture with coronavirus spike peptide pools or control peptides (ViraFEST assay). PBMCs were cultured at a few million per well with approximately 10 IU/ml IL-2 and 10 ug/ml peptide pools. At the Johns Hopkins FTIC core, DNA taken from cultured CD4+ T cells was sequenced by way of the Oncomine TCR Beta short-read assay. In this case, cultured CD4+ T cells provided the extracted genomic DNA. TCRdb reprocessed the PCR reads with MiXCR, giving one entry per CDR3 protein. The data hold more than 15,000 distinct CDR3 sequences, with roughly 27% observed a single time.

The rearrangement uses TRBV2 and TRBJ2-1, with 8 bases matching TRBD2. The sample consisted of cultured CD4+ T cells from blood. The sequence was obtained from a human donor with COVID-19. The CDR3, as DNA: TGTGCCAGCAGTGAACTCGCGGGGGGACGGAATGAGCAGTTCTTC. Translating it yields CASSELAGGRNEQFF.